This T cell receptor beta chain was identified in a study of T-cell reconstitution after alpha-beta-depleted transplantation in children. Study findings and constraints: T-cell numbers and diversity one year post-transplant derived largely from freshly generated T cells.

Per the germline V gene, CDR1 is KGHDR and CDR2 is SFDVKD. The CDR3 length is 14 residues. The V and J ends lost 0 bases and 2 bases respectively, with 6 bases between them. It was with unique molecular identifiers that the TCRbeta library was prepared. TCRdb independently ran MiXCR on the PCR reads; one entry per CDR3 protein. Of approximately 500,000 distinct CDR3 sequences in the sample, approximately 30% were seen once. Comments on this clonotype: Its antigen is currently unknown.

The genes are TRBV24-1 and TRBJ2-5; tentative D call: TRBD1 (6 bases). This TCR was sampled from a boy younger than two with Wiskott-Aldrich syndrome, due to receive a stem cell transplant. The sample was PBMCs, taken before TCRalphabeta/CD19-depleted stem cell transplant. CDR3 in DNA: TGTGCCACCAGTGATTTGGGACAGCAAGAGACCCAGTACTTC. Its translation: CATSDLGQQETQYF.